The 15 T cell receptor beta chains below come from one sample, sequenced in a study of Ad26.COV2.S vaccination and SARS-CoV-2 variants. Treatment described: roughly 18 received Ad26.COV2.S at low or high dose, single or two shots; 5 received placebo; per-sample allocation not given. The samples were gathered on day 63 after the first injection of vaccine or placebo. Profiling relied on immunoSEQ multiplex PCR, and the TCRdb table lists in-frame clones only, not all of them. The sample includes more than 400,000 clones, roughly 90% seen only once; the top ten take around 1.7%. This material consisted of peripheral blood, taken in a trial of Ad26.COV2.S vaccine versus placebo. The source of these receptors is a person aged 18-60 years who received the Ad26.COV2.S COVID-19 vaccine or a placebo.

Regarding this clone: Other DNA variants within this sample encode the same CDR3. The rearrangement links TRBV27 to TRBJ2-1; the match to TRBD2 covers 11 bases. The CDR3 contains 16 residues. The trim removed 2 bases at V and 4 bases at J, leaving 4 bases unmatched. CDR1 MNHEY and CDR2 SMNVEV come from the germline V gene (reference sequence). The CDR3 is CASSLRLAGGYNEQFF. CDR3 nucleotide sequence: TGTGCCAGCAGTTTACGGCTAGCGGGGGGTTACAATGAGCAGTTCTTC.

The rearrangement uses TRBV6-5 and TRBJ1-1; D may be TRBD1 (5 bases). V lost 3 bases and J lost 1, with 9 bases in between. The germline gives CDR1 MNHEY, CDR2 SVGAGI. The CDR3 runs to 14 residues. CDR3: CASSYRGSNTEAFF. The CDR3 DNA sequence: TGTGCCAGCAGTTATCGGGGCTCGAACACTGAAGCTTTCTTT.

This chain joins TRBV6-2 or TRBV6-3 and TRBJ2-3; 8 bases align to TRBD1. The ends lost 4 bases at V and 0 bases at J; junction bases unmatched: 0. Germline lookup yields CDR1 MNHEY and CDR2 SVGEGT. This CDR3 comprises 14 residues. CDR3 amino acids: CASSWTGSTDTQYF. CDR3 in DNA: TGTGCCAGCAGTTGGACAGGGAGCACAGATACGCAGTATTTT.

The CDR3 sequence is CASSNTGTRTYEQYF. Written as DNA, the CDR3 is TGTGCCAGTAGCAACACCGGGACACGCACCTACGAGCAGTACTTC. The J gene is TRBJ2-7, the V gene TRBV19; D is possibly TRBD1 (6 bases). V lost 6 bases and J lost 2, with 17 bases in between. The germline gives CDR1 LNHDA, CDR2 SQIVND (reference sequence). The CDR3 contains 15 residues. The whole variable domain, remainder taken from reference TRBV19 and TRBJ2-7, is DGGITQSPKYLFRKEGQNVTLSCEQNLNHDAMYWYRQDPGQGLRLIYYSQIVNDFQKGDIAEGYSVSREKKESFPLTVTSAQKNPTAFYLCASSNTGTRTYEQYFGPGTRLTVT.

The chain carries TRBV7-2 and TRBJ1-1; D is ambiguous. This CDR3 is built from 13 residues. CDR1 and CDR2 from the germline V gene are SGHTA and FQGNSA. The germline V and J ends were trimmed by 3 bases and 3 bases, with 8 bases remaining between them. The CDR3 protein is CASSFVRDTEAFF. In DNA, the CDR3 is TGTGCCAGCAGCTTCGTTCGGGACACTGAAGCTTTCTTT.

V gene TRBV10-2 combines with J gene TRBJ1-5, with D possibly being TRBD1 (5 bases). V lost 8 bases and J 7 bases, leaving 21 bases between the germline ends. There are 15 residues in the CDR3. The germline V gene has CDR1 WSHSY and CDR2 SAAADI. Written as DNA, the CDR3 is TGCGCCAGCCAATCGGGGGGGGGTCCCTGGCAGCCCCAGCATTTT. Its translation is CASQSGGGPWQPQHF.

This clone was counted a single time. The rearrangement links TRBV5-5 to TRBJ2-4; D is unresolved. Trimming pared 4 bases from V and 0 bases from J, leaving 8 bases between. Germline CDR1 SGHKS, CDR2 YYEKEE (reference sequence). The CDR3 spans 14 residues. The CDR3 region is CASSPELAKNIQYF. CDR3 nucleotide sequence: TGTGCCAGCAGCCCGGAGTTAGCCAAAAACATTCAGTACTTC.

The chain couples TRBV6-5 to TRBJ1-5; D perhaps matches TRBD1 (6 bases). CDR3 length equals 15 residues. The V end was cut by 11 bases, the J end by 2 bases, with 19 bases between. The germline CDR1 and CDR2 sequences are MNHEY and SVGAGI. Here the CDR3 reads CAADSGVVGNQPQHF. The CDR3 DNA reads as TGTGCCGCCGATTCAGGGGTAGTAGGCAATCAGCCCCAGCATTTT.

CDR3 bases: TGTGCCAGCAGTGACCGAAACACTGAAGCTTTCTTT. Its translation: CASSDRNTEAFF. V usage is TRBV6-1 and J usage is TRBJ1-1; D not certain. CDR1 is MNHNS, CDR2 SASEGT, per germline. V was shortened by 3 bases and J by 2 bases, with 4 bases between the two germline ends. This CDR3 is built from 12 residues.

The CDR3 loop is CASSPAGNTEAFF. Written as DNA, the CDR3 is TGCGCCAGCAGCCCCGCCGGGAACACTGAAGCTTTCTTT. This rearrangement joins TRBV5-1 to TRBJ1-1, with D unclear. This CDR3 region has 13 residues. Germline assignment: CDR1 SGHRS and CDR2 YFSETQ. Trimming took off 4 bases at V and 1 base at J, with 8 bases between the two ends.

The V call is TRBV4-3, the J call TRBJ2-3; D unresolved. Germline V gene sequence: CDR1 LGHNA, CDR2 YSLEER. Deletions cut 0 bases from V and 4 bases from J, with 11 bases between. The CDR3 extends over 15 amino acids. The CDR3 is CASSQDSPRPDTQYF. Written as DNA, the CDR3 is TGCGCCAGCAGCCAAGATAGCCCCCGCCCAGATACGCAGTATTTT.

The rearrangement joins TRBV7-2 to TRBJ1-5; D ambiguous. CDR3 size: 17 residues. CDR1 is SGHTA and CDR2 is FQGNSA in the germline V gene. Trimming took off 1 base at V and 2 bases at J, with 15 bases between the two ends. The CDR3 here is CASSLEILGYGNQPQHF. Here the CDR3 DNA reads TGTGCCAGCAGCTTAGAAATTTTGGGGTACGGCAATCAGCCCCAGCATTTT.

The rearrangement joins TRBV7-2 to TRBJ2-3, with 12 positions matching TRBD2. V dropped 4 bases and J dropped 4; count of bases not matched to a gene: 6. The CDR3 length is 16 residues. Germline CDR1 and CDR2: SGHTA and FQGNSA. CDR3 residues: CASSSPTSGGSDTQYF. The CDR3 coding sequence is TGTGCCAGCAGCTCCCCTACTAGCGGGGGGTCAGATACGCAGTATTTT.

This chain connects TRBV11-2 to TRBJ1-5, with D hard to call. The germline V gene has CDR1 SGHAT and CDR2 FQNNGV. Trimming pared 1 base from V and 0 bases from J, leaving 7 bases between. The CDR3 runs 15 residues. CDR3 sequence: CASSLGASSNQPQHF. The CDR3, as DNA: TGTGCCAGCAGCTTAGGGGCCAGTAGCAATCAGCCCCAGCATTTT.

V is TRBV13 and J is TRBJ1-3; the match to TRBD1 covers 8 bases. CDR1 and CDR2 (germline): PRHDT, FYEKMQ (reference sequence). CDR3 size: 16 residues. The V gene end was trimmed by 4 bases and the J gene end by 0 bases; junction bases not matched to a gene: 5. The CDR3 sequence is CASSSDREGSGNTIYF. The CDR3 nucleotides are TGTGCCAGCAGCTCGGACAGGGAGGGCTCTGGAAACACCATATATTTT.